This T cell receptor beta chain stems from a study of blood T cell repertoires in COVID-19. Whole-study context: Nucleic acid was either cDNA or gDNA, and it came from T cells, B-cell-depleted T cells, or PBMCs.

How the authors handled the data: Nucleated cell counts were estimated from reference gene primer amplification. Measured with immunoSEQ multiplex PCR; TCRdb has only the in-frame clones, and not every one. V, J and clone size were drawn from that table, and D and trimming were deduced from the DNA. The sample holds about 81,000 clones; about 89% are singletons and the top ten take roughly 1.2%. Participants were aged about 18 to 89 years from about two dozen US areas. The CDR3 consists of 13 residues. Germline V lookup: CDR1 MNHEY, CDR2 SVGAGI. With 11 bases removed from V and 0 bases from J, the gap between germline ends came to 13 bases.

The chain links TRBV6-5 to TRBJ1-2; the D gene is possibly TRBD1 (5 bases). Sequencing was performed on PBMCs or T cells enriched from blood (not recorded which). The TCR was taken from a woman aged 50 to 65 with acute COVID-19. The CDR3 sequence: CACGGWSNYGYTF. The CDR3 DNA is TGTGCCTGTGGGGGGTGGTCTAACTATGGCTACACCTTC.